These 32 T cell receptor beta chains share one sample of origin, sequenced in a study of blood T cell repertoires in COVID-19. Sequencing was performed with immunoSEQ multiplex PCR; in TCRdb, only in-frame clones are kept and a portion is missing. The table has some 270,000 clones, over 75% seen once. Sequencing used peripheral blood. The origin of the receptors is a human donor with COVID-19, enrolled during active disease. The donor label of this sample is uncertain.

The CDR3 DNA reads TGCAGCGTTCGTTCTCAGGGGGCAAGGGACTCACGGGATGGCTACACCTTC. Residues: CSVRSQGARDSRDGYTF. V gene TRBV29-1 combines with J gene TRBJ1-2; TRBD1 aligns across 8 bases. Losses at the gene ends were 5 bases for V and 6 bases for J; bases not matched to a gene: 20. Germline-derived CDR1 and CDR2 are SQVTM and ANQGSEA. CDR3 length equals 17 residues.

The chain has TRBV5-6 and TRBJ1-2, with D tentatively TRBD1 (6 bases). The CDR3 spans 15 residues. Trimming took 5 bases from V and 1 from J, leaving 15 bases between them. CDR1 is SGHDT and CDR2 is YYEEEE in the germline V gene. The CDR3 protein is CASRSGGGINYGYTF. As DNA, the CDR3 is TGTGCCAGCAGGTCGGGAGGGGGAATTAACTATGGCTACACCTTC.

CDR3 nucleotides: TGTGCCAGCAGCCAACCGGGACAGGGAGACTATGGCTACACCTTC. Its protein is CASSQPGQGDYGYTF. This rearrangement joins TRBV6-5 to TRBJ1-2; 9 nucleotides align to TRBD1. Germline V lookup: CDR1 MNHEY, CDR2 SVGAGI. The J segment lost 3 bases and the V segment lost 6 bases, leaving 8 bases of the junction unmatched. The CDR3 runs to 15 residues.

This chain uses TRBV3-1 (or the pseudogene TRBV3-2) with TRBJ2-1, with TRBD2 matching 9 bases. The junction had 10 bases not matched to a gene; V was cut back by 5 bases and J by 8 bases. The CDR3 totals 15 residues. Germline V lookup: CDR1 LGHDT, CDR2 YNNKEL (reference sequence). The DNA for the CDR3 is TGTGCCAGCAGCTTCAATAGCGGGAGTATGGATGAGCAGTTCTTC. Its protein is CASSFNSGSMDEQFF.

This clone was seen more than once but under ten times. The chain recombines TRBV29-1 with TRBJ2-7, with 8 bases matching TRBD2. Per germline, CDR1 SQVTM and CDR2 ANQGSEA. The CDR3 is made up of 13 amino acids. Trimming took 6 bases from V and 2 from J; bases not matched to a gene: 6. This CDR3 reads CSVRLASAYEQYF. DNA of the CDR3: TGCAGCGTACGACTAGCGTCGGCCTACGAGCAGTACTTC.

This sequence joins TRBV5-1 and TRBJ1-1; maybe TRBD1 (5 bases). The CDR3 is 13 residues long. Germline V gene sequence: CDR1 SGHRS, CDR2 YFSETQ. V was trimmed by 4 bases and J by 4 bases, leaving 11 bases between them. In nucleotides, the CDR3 is TGCGCCAGCAGCCCTCACAGGAGCACTGAAGCTTTCTTT. This gives the protein CASSPHRSTEAFF.

This clone came up once. V gene TRBV10-1 combines with J gene TRBJ1-2; maybe TRBD1 (6 bases). Germline CDR1 is WNHNN and CDR2 is SYGVQD (reference sequence). Trimming left V 6 bases short and J 8 bases short, with 25 bases between. This CDR3 has 16 amino acids. The CDR3 region is CASRNLGHGRGNGYTF. The CDR3 DNA is TGCGCCAGCAGAAATCTGGGACACGGAAGGGGTAACGGCTACACCTTC.

This clone turned up a few times. V and J are TRBV19 and TRBJ1-1; TRBD1 matches at 11 bases. Germline values: CDR1 LNHDA, CDR2 SQIVND (reference sequence). Trimming at V came to 3 bases and at J to 7 bases, leaving 4 bases not matched to a gene. The CDR3 totals 14 residues. The CDR3 nucleotides read TGTGCCAGTAGTATGGACAGGGGGCGCGGTGAAGCTTTCTTT. This codes for CASSMDRGRGEAFF.

As concerns this clone: Different DNA sequences within this sample yield the same CDR3. J is TRBJ1-1 and V is TRBV19; D is possibly TRBD1 (5 bases). V gave up 4 bases and J gave up 2 bases, with 8 bases separating them. The CDR3 has 13 amino acids. The germline CDR1 and CDR2 sequences are LNHDA and SQIVND (reference sequence). The CDR3 coding sequence is TGTGCCAGTAGTAGGAGGGGTAACACTGAAGCTTTCTTT. It specifies CASSRRGNTEAFF.

The genes are TRBV9 and TRBJ2-1, with D possibly TRBD2 on 6 matching bases. This CDR3 is built from 17 residues. Per germline, CDR1 SGDLS and CDR2 YYNGEE. V dropped 0 bases and J dropped 9 bases, with 22 bases sitting between them. CDR3 nucleotides: TGTGCCAGCAGCGTAGCAGGTGGGGGGATGGGGCGAGGTGAGCAGTTCTTC. Protein: CASSVAGGGMGRGEQFF.

Only one count was recorded for this clone. The CDR3 loop reads CATSDSGAQADTQYF. As DNA, the CDR3 is TGTGCCACCAGTGATAGCGGGGCGCAGGCTGATACGCAGTATTTT. This chain links TRBV24-1 with TRBJ2-3; 7 nucleotides align to TRBD2. Germline trimming cut 3 bases from V and 6 bases from J; bases unmatched to any gene: 8. This CDR3 is 15 amino acids long. The germline V gene has CDR1 KGHDR and CDR2 SFDVKD.

The table lists this clone with a count of one. The chain links TRBV7-9 to TRBJ1-4, with D unclear. CDR3 size: 15 residues. Germline V gene data show CDR1 as SEHNR and CDR2 as FQNEAQ (reference sequence). Trimming took off 0 bases at V and 5 bases at J, with 10 bases between the two ends. The CDR3 loop is CASSLAGSLNEKLFF. CDR3 nucleotide sequence: TGTGCCAGCAGCTTAGCGGGGAGCCTGAATGAAAAACTGTTTTTT.

This clone was seen only a few times. This chain uses TRBV6-5 with TRBJ1-1, with D possibly being TRBD1 (5 bases). The V end was cut by 8 bases, the J end by 4 bases, with 11 bases between. The CDR3 extends over 12 amino acids. The germline V gene has CDR1 MNHEY and CDR2 SVGAGI. The CDR3 nucleotides read TGTGCCAGCGACAGACGGCTCACTGAAGCTTTCTTT. It specifies CASDRRLTEAFF.

This clone came up once. V and J are TRBV5-4 and TRBJ2-2; TRBD1 matches at 10 bases. The V gene's germline CDR1 is SGHNT and CDR2 YYREEE (reference sequence). There are 17 residues in the CDR3. The ends lost 3 bases at V and 6 bases at J; junction bases unmatched: 11. The CDR3 here is CASSSFSRTGGPGELFF. CDR3 nucleotide sequence: TGTGCCAGCAGCTCCTTCTCGAGGACAGGGGGGCCCGGGGAGCTGTTTTTT.

The chain has TRBV11-2 and TRBJ1-4, with TRBD1 as a possible D gene (6 bases). Trimming shortened V by 5 bases and J by 4 bases, and 23 bases separated the two germline ends. The germline gives CDR1 SGHAT, CDR2 FQNNGV. This CDR3 region has 18 residues. The CDR3 sequence: CASSPITTGQIDNEKLFF. DNA of the CDR3: TGTGCCAGCAGCCCAATCACCACAGGGCAGATTGATAATGAAAAACTGTTTTTT.

The genes are TRBV6-4 and TRBJ2-7; 11 nucleotides agree with TRBD2. The CDR3 runs 18 residues. Unmatched junction bases numbered 14, after V lost 7 bases and J lost 0 bases. Germline CDR1 is MRHNA and CDR2 is SNTAGT. CDR3 amino acids: CASTTRGLAATSSYEQYF. The CDR3 DNA follows: TGTGCCAGCACGACCCGGGGACTAGCGGCGACGAGCTCCTACGAGCAGTACTTC.

V gene TRBV5-3 combines with J gene TRBJ1-2, with 8 bases that match TRBD1. TRBV5-3 is an ORF, and what it does is uncertain. V lost 6 bases and J lost 6; bases outside the gene matches: 4. The CDR3 has 12 amino acids. CDR3 in DNA: TGTGCCAGAAAGGACAGGGACCATGGCTACACCTTC. It is translated as CARKDRDHGYTF.

V usage is TRBV15 and J usage is TRBJ1-2; D is unresolved. There are 17 residues in the CDR3. Germline-derived CDR1 and CDR2 are LNHNV and YYDKDF (reference sequence). Trimming shortened V by 0 bases and J by 4 bases, and 18 bases separated the two germline ends. The CDR3 here is CATSRDLSALAAYGYTF. CDR3 nucleotide sequence: TGTGCCACCAGCAGAGATCTGTCGGCCCTGGCGGCCTATGGCTACACCTTC. Looking up the rest from reference TRBV15 and TRBJ1-2 gives the full variable domain: DAMVIQNPRYQVTQFGKPVTLSCSQTLNHNVMYWYQQKSSQAPKLLFHYYDKDFNNEADTPDNFQSRRPNTSFCFLDIRSPGLGDTAMYLCATSRDLSALAAYGYTFGSGTRLTVV.

The V gene is TRBV30, the J gene TRBJ2-3; 11 bases agree with TRBD2. The CDR3 has 16 residues. The V gene's germline CDR1 is GTSNPN and CDR2 SVGIG (reference sequence). Unmatched junction bases numbered 10, after V lost 2 bases and J lost 6 bases. The CDR3 region is CAWSLGSGRAGDTQYF. CDR3 coding DNA: TGTGCCTGGAGTTTGGGTAGCGGGAGGGCCGGGGATACGCAGTATTTT.

The V and J genes are TRBV28 and TRBJ1-2; possible D gene TRBD1, 5 bases. Germline lookup yields CDR1 MDHEN and CDR2 SYDVKM. V was trimmed by 5 bases and J by 0 bases, leaving 13 bases between them. There are 15 residues in the CDR3. The CDR3 is CASSVPGLSNYGYTF. The CDR3 DNA is TGTGCCAGCAGTGTCCCGGGACTGTCTAACTATGGCTACACCTTC.

The rearrangement uses TRBV7-8 and TRBJ2-7; TRBD2 might be the D (6 bases). Trimming removed 3 bases at V and 10 bases at J, with 10 bases between. CDR3 length: 11 residues. Germline V lookup: CDR1 SGHVS, CDR2 FQNEAQ. CDR3 nucleotides: TGTGCCAGCAGCTTCGGGAGTCTTCAGTACTTC. This encodes CASSFGSLQYF.

V gene TRBV9 combines with J gene TRBJ2-1, with 9 bases identical to TRBD2. Trimming at V came to 0 bases and at J to 13 bases, leaving 8 bases not matched to a gene. The germline V gene has CDR1 SGDLS and CDR2 YYNGEE. This CDR3 region has 14 residues. The CDR3 DNA reads as TGTGCCAGCAGCGTAGCTGAGCGGGGGGTGGGCCAGTTCTTC. Translating it yields CASSVAERGVGQFF.

The chain combines TRBV9 with TRBJ1-3; no firm D call. Trimming removed 0 bases at V and 0 bases at J, with 10 bases between. Looked up from germline, CDR1 is SGDLS and CDR2 is YYNGEE. This CDR3 has 16 residues. CDR3 region: CASSVVGASSGNTIYF. For the CDR3, the DNA is TGTGCCAGCAGCGTAGTTGGAGCTTCCTCTGGAAACACCATATATTTT.

Points on this clone: Within the sample, other DNA sequences also encode this same CDR3. The chain uses TRBV27 and TRBJ1-5; 8 nucleotides match TRBD1. Germline-derived CDR1 and CDR2 are MNHEY and SMNVEV (reference sequence). The ends lost 3 bases at V and 2 bases at J; junction bases unmatched: 3. This CDR3 region has 15 residues. DNA of the CDR3: TGTGCCAGCAGTTTGGGGACAGGCGGCAATCAGCCCCAGCATTTT. This translates into CASSLGTGGNQPQHF.

The chain links TRBV9 to TRBJ1-4, with TRBD1 matching over 11 bases. V lost 4 bases, J lost 7 bases, and 3 bases stayed unmatched. CDR1 is SGDLS, CDR2 YYNGEE, per germline. CDR3 length: 14 residues. This CDR3 reads CASSRGQGAEKLFF. DNA of the CDR3: TGTGCCAGCAGCCGAGGACAGGGGGCTGAAAAACTGTTTTTT.

The chain joins TRBV4-2 to TRBJ2-1, with D tentatively TRBD2 (5 bases). V dropped 4 bases and J dropped 0 bases, with 16 bases sitting between them. Germline loops: CDR1 LGHNA, CDR2 YNFKEQ. The CDR3 length is 17 residues. In DNA, the CDR3 is TGTGCCAGCAGCCCCCCCCAACGGGAACACTCCTACAATGAGCAGTTCTTC. It is translated as CASSPPQREHSYNEQFF.

A remark on this clone: The same CDR3 is also encoded by other DNA sequences in this sample. The V call is TRBV5-4, the J call TRBJ2-1, with 11 bases matching TRBD1. Per the germline V gene, CDR1 is SGHNT and CDR2 is YYREEE (reference sequence). The V gene end was trimmed by 4 bases and the J gene end by 4 bases; junction bases not matched to a gene: 4. The CDR3 contains 15 residues. The CDR3 sequence: CASSAGTGGYNEQFF. CDR3 nucleotides: TGTGCCAGCAGCGCCGGGACAGGGGGATACAATGAGCAGTTCTTC.

DNA of the CDR3: TGTGCCTGGAGGGGGGGGTCTGGCTCCTACAATGAGCAGTTCTTC. Its protein is CAWRGGSGSYNEQFF. This rearrangement joins TRBV30 to TRBJ2-1; 7 nucleotides agree with TRBD2. Germline V gives CDR1 GTSNPN, CDR2 SVGIG (reference sequence). The CDR3 runs to 15 residues. J gave up 0 bases and V 3 bases, and 5 bases lay outside the gene matches. The whole variable domain, remainder taken from reference TRBV30 and TRBJ2-1, is SQTIHQWPATLVQPVGSPLSLECTVEGTSNPNLYWYRQAAGRGLQLLFYSVGIGQISSEVPQNLSASRPQDRQFILSSKKLLLSDSGFYLCAWRGGSGSYNEQFFGPGTRLTVL.

The chain links TRBV7-9 to TRBJ1-2; 9 bases align to TRBD1. The CDR3 has 14 amino acids. Germline trimming cut 0 bases from V and 7 bases from J; bases unmatched to any gene: 3. Germline assignment: CDR1 SEHNR and CDR2 FQNEAQ (reference sequence). CDR3 sequence: CASSLARTGAGYTF. DNA for the CDR3: TGTGCCAGCAGCTTAGCGAGGACAGGGGCTGGCTACACCTTC. Looking up the rest from reference TRBV7-9 and TRBJ1-2 gives the full variable domain: DTGVSQNPRHKITKRGQNVTFRCDPISEHNRLYWYRQTLGQGPEFLTYFQNEAQLEKSRLLSDRFSAERPKGSFSTLEIQRTEQGDSAMYLCASSLARTGAGYTFGSGTRLTVV.

The chain employs TRBV13 and TRBJ2-1; a weak D match, TRBD2 (7 bases). The germline V and J ends were trimmed by 5 bases and 6 bases, with 17 bases remaining between them. There are 15 residues in the CDR3. Germline lookup yields CDR1 PRHDT and CDR2 FYEKMQ (reference sequence). For the CDR3, the DNA is TGTGCCAGCAGCCCAGGTGGGGGGGCGGGCAATGAGCAGTTCTTC. This translates into CASSPGGGAGNEQFF.

This chain links TRBV7-2 with TRBJ2-1; 9 positions agree with TRBD1. Germline values: CDR1 SGHTA, CDR2 FQGNSA. This CDR3 spans 15 amino acids. The V segment lost 5 bases and the J segment 6 bases; nucleotides outside the gene matches: 8. CDR3 in amino acids: CASSQGQGGVNEQFF. DNA for the CDR3: TGTGCCAGCAGCCAGGGACAGGGAGGGGTCAATGAGCAGTTCTTC.

The chain combines TRBV5-4 with TRBJ2-7; 11 bases fit TRBD2. The CDR3 is 17 residues long. The germline CDR1 and CDR2 sequences are SGHNT and YYREEE (reference sequence). J gave up 3 bases and V 4 bases, and 12 bases lay outside the gene matches. This chain's CDR3 is CASSPPRLAGRNYEQYF. CDR3 in DNA: TGTGCCAGCAGCCCCCCCCGACTAGCGGGACGCAACTACGAGCAGTACTTC.